This TCR beta chain was sequenced for a study of blood T cell repertoires in COVID-19 (dated by TCRdb to 2018 to 2020). With regard to the full study: Samples covering the acute and convalescent phases of COVID-19 were provided by collaborators in the United States, Italy and Spain. The material from the prospective study consisted of cDNA or gDNA derived from T cells, B-cell-depleted T cells, or PBMCs. Subjects who had been exposed to COVID-19, were actively infected with it, or had recovered from it provided the deeply sampled blood TCRbeta repertoires that made up the dataset. The repertoires were released in a freely available public database intended as a resource for research on the immune response to SARS-CoV-2. The samples were drawn from two sources: the first 160 participants of the ongoing ImmuneRACE study, and 950 to 1,500 subjects contributed by 6 global collaborators. Sample metadata almost always included a de-identified subject ID, COVID-19 status, age in years and sex. Where HLA class I and class II types were available, the types were taken from metadata supplied by the sample provider, not from assay-based typing. On the study overall, not on this receptor specifically: Clinical and demographic metadata were provided uncurated, with the amount varying by source and participant.

TCRbeta CDR3 regions were amplified from genomic DNA using the immunoSEQ Assay, a bias-controlled multiplex PCR. Turning to the authors' computational methods: Nucleated cell counts per sample were estimated from amplification of reference gene primers within the assay. To quantify the absolute abundance of each unique TCRbeta CDR3 rearrangement, sequence reads were collapsed and filtered. Productive Simpson clonality was computed per sample as the square root of Simpson's diversity index over productive rearrangements. Drawn from immuneACCESS, this table holds only the in-frame rearrangements with V and J called that TCRdb kept. Clones are partly lost; checked studies trace under half to an unresolved V gene and leave the rest unexplained. That table is the source of V, J and clone size, and D and trimming were worked out from the DNA. Across this sample there are some 47,000 clones, with around four fifths seen only once. The top ten clonotypes cover about 45% of the sample.

Collaborating institutions collected whole blood in K2EDTA tubes following their own protocols. Collaborator samples were shipped for TCRbeta analysis as frozen whole blood, isolated PBMCs, or DNA extracted from either sample type. Details on this clone: The antigen it binds to is not known. No base quality values were provided; no much bigger clone lies one nucleotide off.

CDR1 and CDR2 were assigned from the germline V gene as MDHEN and SYDVKM. The CDR3 starts with the cysteine, ends with the phenylalanine, and has 15 residues. This entry keeps only the CDR3 DNA: 45 bases, framed from base 1. After removal of 3 bases from V and 5 bases from J, the junction retains 9 bases not matched to a gene. Sample: peripheral blood. This clonotype was sampled from a human donor in a cohort sampled during active COVID-19. The V and J segments used are TRBV28 and TRBJ1-1; 7 nucleotides in the junction match TRBD1. This receptor has the CDR3 CASSFLRGRGTEAFF. The nucleotides read TGTGCCAGCAGTTTTCTTAGGGGGCGCGGGACTGAAGCTTTCTTT. The variable domain in full, with residues beyond the CDR3 obtained from the reference TRBV28 and TRBJ1-1 genes, is DVKVTQSSRYLVKRTGEKVFLECVQDMDHENMFWYRQDPGLGLRLIYFSYDVKMKEKGDIPEGYSVSREKKERFSLILESASTNQTSMYLCASSFLRGRGTEAFFGQGTRLTVV.